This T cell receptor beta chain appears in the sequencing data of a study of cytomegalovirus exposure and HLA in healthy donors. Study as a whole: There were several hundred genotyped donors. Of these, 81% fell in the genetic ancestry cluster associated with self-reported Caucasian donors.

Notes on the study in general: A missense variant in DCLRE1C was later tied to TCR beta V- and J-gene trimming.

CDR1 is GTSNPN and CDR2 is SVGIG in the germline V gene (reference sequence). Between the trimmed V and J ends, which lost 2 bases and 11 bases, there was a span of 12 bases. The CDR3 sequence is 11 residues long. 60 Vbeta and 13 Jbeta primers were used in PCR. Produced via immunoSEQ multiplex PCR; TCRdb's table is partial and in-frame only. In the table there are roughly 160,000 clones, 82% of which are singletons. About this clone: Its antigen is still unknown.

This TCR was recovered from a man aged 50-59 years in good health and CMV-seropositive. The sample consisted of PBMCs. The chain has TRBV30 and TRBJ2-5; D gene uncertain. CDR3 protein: CAWSLSQEQYF. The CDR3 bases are TGTGCCTGGAGTCTTTCCCAAGAGCAGTACTTC.